This T cell receptor beta chain was profiled in a study of cytomegalovirus exposure and HLA in healthy donors. Across the whole study: Out of about 179 million T cells, an earlier analysis found some 110 million unique TCR beta sequences in total.

Trimming left V 1 base short and J 0 bases short, with 24 bases between. The CDR3 has 19 residues. Looked up from germline, CDR1 is GTSNPN and CDR2 is SVGIG (reference sequence). PCR primers comprised 60 Vbeta and 13 Jbeta primers. The repertoire was sequenced with immunoSEQ multiplex PCR; TCRdb's copy has only in-frame clones and lacks some. This sample has over 95,000 clones, with 74% found just once. Sequenced: PBMCs. The chain recombines TRBV30 with TRBJ1-1, with TRBD1 as a possible D gene (6 bases). This receptor was obtained from a human donor in good health. In DNA form, the CDR3 reads TGTGCCTGGAGTGCCAAAAAACAGGGACCTCAGGGGATGAACACTGAAGCTTTCTTT. Translated, it gives CAWSAKKQGPQGMNTEAFF.